A single sample gave rise to the 26 T cell receptor beta chains below, sequenced in a study of T cells after posttransplantation cyclophosphamide. The protocol was immunoSEQ multiplex PCR, while the TCRdb copy is restricted to in-frame clones and leaves out a portion. The sample carries 47,000 or so clones, 85% to 95% recorded once. Specimen: PBMCs. All receptors derive from a woman between 50 and 59 years old in good health and a related stem cell transplant donor.

This clone was counted a single time. This chain joins TRBV19 and TRBJ2-7, with TRBD1 matching over 7 bases. The junction had 7 bases not matched to a gene; V was cut back by 3 bases and J by 2 bases. The CDR3 length is 15 residues. CDR1 is LNHDA and CDR2 is SQIVND in the germline V gene (reference sequence). The CDR3 DNA reads TGTGCCAGTAGTATTCGAACAGGGGACCCCTACGAGCAGTACTTC. This encodes CASSIRTGDPYEQYF.

The V gene is TRBV6-1, the J gene TRBJ1-1; the D gene is possibly TRBD1 (5 bases). Germline V CDR1 and CDR2: MNHNS, SASEGT. The CDR3 has 13 residues. V gave up 4 bases and J gave up 1 base, with 7 bases separating them. The CDR3: CASSAQENTEAFF. The CDR3 region has the DNA TGTGCCAGCAGTGCACAGGAGAACACTGAAGCTTTCTTT.

This clone was picked up a small number of times. This sequence joins TRBV19 and TRBJ1-5; 11 positions match TRBD1. V was pared by 4 bases and J by 9 bases, with 8 bases of the junction left unmatched. Germline loops: CDR1 LNHDA, CDR2 SQIVND (reference sequence). The CDR3 is 15 residues long. The CDR3 DNA reads TGTGCCAGTAGTAAGGGACAGGGGGAAAGTCGGCCCCAGCATTTT. Translating it yields CASSKGQGESRPQHF.

The chain joins TRBV18 to TRBJ2-7; TRBD1 aligns across 10 bases. The junction had 5 bases not matched to a gene; V was cut back by 1 base and J by 5 bases. Germline CDR1 is KGHSH and CDR2 is LQKENI. The CDR3 spans 15 residues. CDR3 sequence reads: CASSPLRDRGDEQYF. The CDR3 nucleotides read TGTGCCAGCTCACCACTCCGGGACAGGGGCGACGAGCAGTACTTC. Supplemented by reference TRBV18 and TRBJ2-7, the full variable domain reads NAGVMQNPRHLVRRRGQEARLRCSPMKGHSHVYWYRQLPEEGLKFMVYLQKENIIDESGMPKERFSAEFPKEGPSILRIQQVVRGDSAAYFCASSPLRDRGDEQYFGPGTRLTVT.

The chain combines TRBV13 with TRBJ1-4; TRBD1 agrees at 9 bases. With 3 bases clipped from V and 6 bases from J, the junction kept 2 bases outside the gene matches. CDR1 is PRHDT and CDR2 is FYEKMQ in the germline V gene (reference sequence). This CDR3 has 14 amino acids. The CDR3 is CASSLTGGYEKLFF. The CDR3 DNA follows: TGTGCCAGCAGCTTGACAGGGGGTTATGAAAAACTGTTTTTT.

V usage is TRBV10-3 and J usage is TRBJ2-1; 11 nucleotides agree with TRBD2. The CDR3 sequence is 18 residues long. The trim removed 4 bases at V and 0 bases at J, leaving 8 bases unmatched. Looked up from germline, CDR1 is ENHRY and CDR2 is SYGVKD. CDR3 nucleotides: TGTGCCATCAGTGTTCGACTAGCGGGGCCCAGCTCCTACAATGAGCAGTTCTTC. Protein sequence: CAISVRLAGPSSYNEQFF.

The chain is built from TRBV6-4 and TRBJ2-7; possible D gene TRBD1, 5 bases. CDR1 MRHNA and CDR2 SNTAGT come from the germline V gene. V was clipped by 3 bases and J by 7 bases, with 10 bases between them. The length of the CDR3 is 12 residues. CDR3 in DNA: TGTGCCAGCAGTGAGGGGCCCCTGGAGCAGTACTTC. Encoded protein: CASSEGPLEQYF.

The chain recombines TRBV28 with TRBJ1-6; 8 bases are shared with TRBD1. V was clipped by 3 bases and J by 0 bases; unmatched bases: 22. Looked up from germline, CDR1 is MDHEN and CDR2 is SYDVKM. The CDR3 is made up of 23 amino acids. Here the CDR3 reads CASSFSPGQDPAKRSSYNSPLHF. In nucleotides, the CDR3 is TGTGCCAGCAGTTTTTCCCCGGGACAGGACCCCGCAAAGAGGAGCTCCTATAATTCACCCCTCCACTTT.

The V call is TRBV9, the J call TRBJ2-1; 7 bases are shared with TRBD2. The CDR3 runs to 15 residues. The germline V gene encodes CDR1 SGDLS and CDR2 YYNGEE. Trimming removed 3 bases from V and 1 base from J; junction bases left unmatched: 4. CDR3: CASSETSKSYNEQFF. DNA for the CDR3: TGTGCCAGCAGCGAGACTAGCAAGTCCTACAATGAGCAGTTCTTC.

A few counts support this clone. The chain joins TRBV11-1 to TRBJ2-2, with D possibly being TRBD1 (5 bases). This CDR3 has 18 amino acids. The ends were cut back, 5 bases at V and 1 base at J, with 20 bases in the middle. Germline loops: CDR1 SGHAT, CDR2 FQDESV (reference sequence). CDR3 amino acids: CASSERSGSHKNTGELFF. CDR3 bases: TGTGCCAGCAGCGAACGGTCAGGGTCCCACAAGAACACCGGGGAGCTGTTTTTT.

The CDR3 sequence: CASSPGTGHNSPLHF. The CDR3 DNA sequence: TGTGCCAGCAGTCCGGGGACAGGCCATAATTCACCCCTCCACTTT. The chain couples TRBV27 to TRBJ1-6; 8 bases fit TRBD1. The CDR3 extends over 15 amino acids. Trimming cost V 5 bases and J 5 bases; bases outside gene matches: 5. The germline gives CDR1 MNHEY, CDR2 SMNVEV (reference sequence).

The chain carries TRBV2 and TRBJ1-6; tentative D call: TRBD1 (5 bases). The CDR3 runs 16 residues. Germline CDR1 and CDR2: SNHLY and FYNNEI. V lost 6 bases and J 0 bases, leaving 12 bases between the germline ends. CDR3: CASSRQFSSYNSPLHF. In nucleotides, the CDR3 is TGTGCCAGCAGCCGACAGTTCAGCTCCTATAATTCACCCCTCCACTTT. Full variable domain (remainder filled in from reference TRBV2 and TRBJ1-6): EPEVTQTPSHQVTQMGQEVILRCVPISNHLYFYWYRQILGQKVEFLVSFYNNEISEKSEIFDDQFSVERPDGSNFTLKIRSTKLEDSAMYFCASSRQFSSYNSPLHFGNGTRLTVT.

The rearrangement uses TRBV28 and TRBJ1-2, with a tentative D call TRBD1 (5 bases). V lost 6 bases and J lost 4, with 18 bases in between. This CDR3 region has 15 residues. Germline CDR1 is MDHEN and CDR2 is SYDVKM. The CDR3 sequence: CASSPVDKPRYGYTF. The DNA of the CDR3 is TGTGCCAGCAGCCCCGTGGACAAGCCCCGCTATGGCTACACCTTC.

J is TRBJ2-2 and V is TRBV27; D is ambiguous. This CDR3 is built from 13 residues. Germline V gene sequence: CDR1 MNHEY, CDR2 SMNVEV (reference sequence). The germline V and J ends were trimmed by 6 bases and 5 bases, with 10 bases remaining between them. CDR3 region: CASSYSRTGELFF. The CDR3 DNA reads as TGTGCCAGCAGCTACTCTAGAACCGGGGAGCTGTTTTTT.

This clone was observed a single time. The chain couples TRBV6-5 to TRBJ2-4; D is unclear. V dropped 4 bases and J dropped 5 bases, with 12 bases sitting between them. CDR3 length: 14 residues. The germline gives CDR1 MNHEY, CDR2 SVGAGI. The CDR3: CASSFTSSENIQYF. The CDR3 nucleotides are TGTGCCAGCAGTTTTACCTCCAGTGAAAACATTCAGTACTTC.

This rearrangement joins TRBV7-6 to TRBJ1-6; D ambiguous. V lost 1 base and J lost 7, with 8 bases in between. Per germline, CDR1 SGHVS and CDR2 FNYEAQ. The CDR3 totals 14 residues. CDR3 bases: TGTGCCAGCAGCTTAGATTTTTCGAATTCACCCCTCCACTTT. Encoded protein: CASSLDFSNSPLHF.

This chain joins TRBV2 and TRBJ2-1, with TRBD1 matching over 7 bases. The J segment lost 0 bases and the V segment lost 6 bases, leaving 5 bases of the junction unmatched. There are 15 residues in the CDR3. Germline V CDR1 and CDR2: SNHLY, FYNNEI. CDR3 region: CASRRDSLSYNEQFF. The CDR3 DNA sequence: TGTGCCAGCAGACGGGACAGCCTCTCCTACAATGAGCAGTTCTTC.

The rearrangement joins TRBV27 to TRBJ2-5; 9 bases are shared with TRBD2. Germline CDR1 reads MNHEY; CDR2 reads SMNVEV (reference sequence). V lost 5 bases, J lost 3 bases, and 7 bases stayed unmatched. CDR3 length: 15 residues. The CDR3 DNA sequence: TGTGCCAGCAGTCTAGCGGGGACAACAGAAGAGACCCAGTACTTC. Protein sequence: CASSLAGTTEETQYF.

The chain is built from TRBV15 and TRBJ2-5; 11 bases line up with TRBD2. J gave up 9 bases and V 2 bases, and 2 bases lay outside the gene matches. The CDR3 loop spans 13 amino acids. Germline CDR1 reads LNHNV; CDR2 reads YYDKDF (reference sequence). The CDR3 region is CATSRLAGGAQYF. Here the CDR3 DNA reads TGTGCCACCAGCAGACTAGCGGGGGGTGCCCAGTACTTC.

The genes are TRBV7-8 and TRBJ1-1; TRBD1 aligns across 7 bases. CDR1 and CDR2 (germline): SGHVS, FQNEAQ. The CDR3 extends over 12 amino acids. V trimming: 4 bases; J trimming: 4 bases; junction bases outside the gene matches: 0. This CDR3 is CASSWTGTEAFF. In DNA form, the CDR3 reads TGTGCCAGCAGCTGGACAGGCACTGAAGCTTTCTTT.

The V gene is TRBV20-1, the J gene TRBJ2-5, with a weak D call TRBD2 (6 bases). CDR3 length: 11 amino acids. The ends were cut back, 4 bases at V and 13 bases at J, with 16 bases in the middle. Germline CDR1 and CDR2: DFQATT and SNEGSKA (reference sequence). For the CDR3, the DNA is TGCAGTGCTACCCAGGAGGGAGCAGGGTACTTC. It yields the protein CSATQEGAGYF.

A note on this clone: The junction departs from germline at one end; a sequencing error may be responsible. The same CDR3 also results from other DNA sequences found in this sample. This chain connects TRBV5-6 to TRBJ1-6; 7 bases align to TRBD1. This CDR3 has 17 residues. Germline V gene sequence: CDR1 SGHDT, CDR2 YYEEEE. The CDR3: CASSLGAEQGYNSPLHF. The CDR3 DNA follows: TGTGCCAGCAGCTTAGGGGCGGAACAGGGGTATAATTCCCCCCTCCACTTT.

V usage is TRBV15 and J usage is TRBJ1-3; TRBD1 agrees at 9 bases. V shed 3 bases, J shed 8 bases, and the junction held 5 bases outside the gene matches. Germline lookup yields CDR1 LNHNV and CDR2 YYDKDF (reference sequence). The CDR3 is 14 amino acids. The CDR3 region has the DNA TGTGCCACCAGCAGGGGGACAGGGCTGGACACCATATATTTT. Residues: CATSRGTGLDTIYF.

The chain has TRBV7-7 and TRBJ2-2; 14 bases fit TRBD2. The CDR3 is 18 amino acids. CDR1 SSHAT and CDR2 FNYEAQ come from the germline V gene (reference sequence). The J segment lost 2 bases and the V segment lost 1 base, leaving 3 bases of the junction unmatched. The CDR3 DNA follows: TGTGCCAGCAGCTTAGAAGGACTAGCGGGGGGAAACACCGGGGAGCTGTTTTTT. Translated: CASSLEGLAGGNTGELFF.

The V and J genes are TRBV4-1 and TRBJ1-5; TRBD1 matches 12 bases. V lost 0 bases and J lost 5; bases outside the gene matches: 5. The CDR3 runs 17 residues. Germline CDR1 reads MGHRA; CDR2 reads YSYEKL. The CDR3 DNA sequence: TGCGCCAGCAGCCAAGATCGCGGGACAGGGGGCGATCAGCCCCAGCATTTT. Amino acids: CASSQDRGTGGDQPQHF.

V usage is TRBV6-1 and J usage is TRBJ2-3; D possibly corresponds to TRBD2 (5 bases). Per germline, CDR1 MNHNS and CDR2 SASEGT. Trimming shortened V by 2 bases and J by 6 bases, and 15 bases separated the two germline ends. This CDR3 is built from 15 residues. As DNA, the CDR3 is TGTGCCAGCAGTGAAAGTCCGCTAGCCTCGGATACGCAGTATTTT. The encoded protein is CASSESPLASDTQYF.